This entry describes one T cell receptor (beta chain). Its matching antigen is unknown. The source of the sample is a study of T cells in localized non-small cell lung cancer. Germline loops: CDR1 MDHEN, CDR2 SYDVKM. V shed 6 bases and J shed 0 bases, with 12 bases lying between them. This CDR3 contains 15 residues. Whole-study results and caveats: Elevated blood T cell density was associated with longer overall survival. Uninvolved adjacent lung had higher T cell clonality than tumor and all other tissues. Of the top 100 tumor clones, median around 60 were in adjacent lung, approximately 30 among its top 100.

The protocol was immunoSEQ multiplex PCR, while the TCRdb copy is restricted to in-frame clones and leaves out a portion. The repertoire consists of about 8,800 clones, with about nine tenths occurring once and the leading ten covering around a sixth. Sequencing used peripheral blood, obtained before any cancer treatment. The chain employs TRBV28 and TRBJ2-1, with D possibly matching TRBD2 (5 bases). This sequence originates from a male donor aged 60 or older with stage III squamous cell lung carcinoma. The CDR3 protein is CASSRQRSSYNEQFF. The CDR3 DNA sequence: TGTGCCAGCAGCCGCCAGCGGAGCTCCTACAATGAGCAGTTCTTC.